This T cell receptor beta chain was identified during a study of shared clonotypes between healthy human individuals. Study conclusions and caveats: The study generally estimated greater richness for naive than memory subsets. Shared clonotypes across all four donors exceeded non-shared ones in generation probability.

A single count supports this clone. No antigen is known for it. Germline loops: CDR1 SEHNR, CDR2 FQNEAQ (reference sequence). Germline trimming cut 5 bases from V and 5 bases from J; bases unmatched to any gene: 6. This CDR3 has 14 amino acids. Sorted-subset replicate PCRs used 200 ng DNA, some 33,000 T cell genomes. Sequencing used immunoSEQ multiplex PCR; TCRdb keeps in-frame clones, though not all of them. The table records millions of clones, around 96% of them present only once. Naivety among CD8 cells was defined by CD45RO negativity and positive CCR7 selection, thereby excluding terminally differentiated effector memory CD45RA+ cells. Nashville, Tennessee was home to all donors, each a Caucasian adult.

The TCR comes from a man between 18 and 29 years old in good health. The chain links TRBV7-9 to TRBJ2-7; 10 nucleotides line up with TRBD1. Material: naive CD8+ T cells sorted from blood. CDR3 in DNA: TGTGCCAGCAGCCCACGGGACAGGGGTGACGAGCAGTACTTC. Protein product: CASSPRDRGDEQYF. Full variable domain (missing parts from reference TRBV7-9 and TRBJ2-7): DTGVSQNPRHKITKRGQNVTFRCDPISEHNRLYWYRQTLGQGPEFLTYFQNEAQLEKSRLLSDRFSAERPKGSFSTLEIQRTEQGDSAMYLCASSPRDRGDEQYFGPGTRLTVT.